This T cell receptor (beta chain) was sequenced for a study of T cells after yellow fever vaccination (dated by TCRdb to about 2019). Broadly, across the study: The SMART-Seq v4 Ultra Low Input RNA kit was used to prepare libraries from fractions with low cell numbers. To follow T-cell clones before and after both primary and booster YFV17D yellow fever vaccination, bulk TCR alpha and beta repertoires underwent longitudinal sequencing. Two healthy male donors, one aged 18 to 29 and one aged 30 to 40 years, made up the cohort. Bulk PBMC replicates and cell subsets were isolated from blood drawn at multiple timepoints before and after both primary and secondary immunization. Study-wide conclusions, independent of this receptor: Compared with the primary T-cell response, the secondary T-cell response was faster but weaker, reaching its peak on day 5 rather than on day 15. A small share of clonotypes occurred in both CD4 and CD8 compartments, likely arising from convergent recombination. After the booster, most of the clones that had expanded following primary vaccination were detected again (roughly 96% of CD4 and 85% to 90% of CD8), which suggests that memory was broadly maintained. Because only two donors were included in the study, the extent to which the findings can be generalized is limited. Computational filtering was needed because FACS-sorted repertoires could contain abundant contaminating clonotypes from the bulk population.

This clonotype was seen a few times. Its recognized antigen is unknown. No quality values exist for individual bases; no much larger clone is one base distant. These reads were obtained on an Illumina NovaSeq 6000. TCR cDNA was synthesized by 5'RACE template switching, which introduced a universal primer site and unique molecular identifiers. cDNA synthesis was primed from both the TCR alpha and TCR beta constant segments. Library amplification involved two PCR steps, and the second step added sample barcodes and sequencing adapters. Sequencing of libraries was done on Illumina HiSeq 2500 (2x100 bp) or NovaSeq (2x150 bp). Processing in the source paper ran as follows. Reads were demultiplexed and collapsed into UMI consensus sequences with MIGEC, and V(D)J alignment was performed with MiXCR. Vaccine-responding clonotypes were identified with edgeR using replicate PBMC samples, with FDR below 0.01 and a log2 fold change above 5 up to day 15 being required. Each bulk clonotype was labeled CD4 or CD8 based on which sequenced repertoire, CD4 or CD8, contained the clonotype at higher abundance. TCRdb took the public reads, trimmed them with fastp at Q25, ran MiXCR for clone calling and kept in-frame beta chains. Every entry covers one CDR3 protein and lists the most common genes and DNA from its rows. TCRdb, not the original authors, processed these V and J calls. Here the sample has about 130,000 distinct CDR3 sequences; approximately 8.4% occur a single time. Jointly, the top ten make up around 40% of the sample.

Based on the germline V gene, the CDR1 and CDR2 sequences are LGHNA and YNFKEQ. The junction carries 12 bases between V and J, which are trimmed by 3 bases and 3 bases respectively. Its CDR3 holds 15 amino acids, cysteine through phenylalanine. The sequence is cut down to CDR3 DNA, 45 bases in frame from base 1. This sample's treatment or condition label indicates: live attenuated yellow fever vaccine strain. A standard Ficoll-Paque protocol was used to isolate PBMCs from peripheral blood. Dynabeads CD4 and CD8 positive selection kits were used to isolate CD4 and CD8 T-cell fractions. RNA was extracted with TriZol from bulk PBMCs, CD4 and CD8 fractions, and dextramer-positive and dextramer-negative fractions.

The chain links TRBV4-2 with TRBJ1-5; a confident D gene designation cannot be given. The receptor was derived from a man aged 18 to 35 who received the YFV17D yellow fever vaccine. This specimen was CD8+ T cells sorted from PBMCs, taken on the day of the yellow fever booster vaccination. Read as DNA, the sequence is TGTGCCAGCAGCCAGGAGGACGGGTCCAATCAGCCCCAGCATTTT. This sequence encodes CASSQEDGSNQPQHF.